One and the same sample provided the 30 T cell receptor beta chains below, sequenced in a study of T cell repertoires in cytomegalovirus infection. TCRdb reprocessed the reads via MiXCR and lists one record per CDR3 protein. The sample contains more than 400,000 distinct CDR3 sequences, more than 25% of which appear only once. Sequencing was done on a sample of PBMCs. Receptors originate from a human donor in good health (CMV status not recorded). Some clones in this sample may be carry-over from other donors' samples.

There are a few counts of this clonotype. The chain links TRBV7-9 to TRBJ1-2; D is possibly TRBD1 (6 bases). Per the germline V gene, CDR1 is SEHNR and CDR2 is FQNEAQ (reference sequence). Deletions cut 4 bases from V and 2 bases from J, with 14 bases between. The CDR3 sequence is 15 residues long. The CDR3 DNA follows: TGTGCCAGCAGCTGGATCCAGGGGCAAAACTATGGCTACACCTTC. This encodes CASSWIQGQNYGYTF. Full variable domain (outside the CDR3, taken from reference TRBV7-9 and TRBJ1-2): DTGVSQNPRHKITKRGQNVTFRCDPISEHNRLYWYRQTLGQGPEFLTYFQNEAQLEKSRLLSDRFSAERPKGSFSTLEIQRTEQGDSAMYLCASSWIQGQNYGYTFGSGTRLTVV.

The chain joins TRBV28 to TRBJ2-7, with 10 bases identical to TRBD2. The length of the CDR3 is 15 residues. V lost 2 bases and J lost 2; bases outside the gene matches: 3. Germline CDR1 reads MDHEN; CDR2 reads SYDVKM. The CDR3 coding sequence is TGTGCCAGCAGTTTACCCCTAGCGGGGGCCTACGAGCAGTACTTC. Translated: CASSLPLAGAYEQYF.

J is TRBJ2-1 and V is TRBV20-1, with D possibly being TRBD1 (6 bases). The V end was cut by 5 bases, the J end by 0 bases, with 14 bases between. This CDR3 comprises 15 residues. Germline loops: CDR1 DFQATT, CDR2 SNEGSKA (reference sequence). CDR3 sequence: CSAAQGPGSYNEQFF. The CDR3 DNA sequence: TGCAGTGCTGCCCAGGGGCCAGGCTCCTACAATGAGCAGTTCTTC.

This clonotype was counted many times. An end of the junction differs from the germline gene, which may be a read error. The rearrangement links TRBV7-7 to TRBJ2-5; a weak D match, TRBD2 (6 bases). The germline CDR1 and CDR2 sequences are SSHAT and FNYEAQ (reference sequence). The CDR3 is 13 residues long. CDR3 DNA: TGTGCTAGCAGCGACGGGAGAAGAGAGACCCAGTACTTC. This sequence encodes CASSDGRRETQYF.

This clonotype was seen a few times. A junction boundary mismatches the germline segment, possibly from a read error. The chain combines TRBV7-7 with TRBJ2-1; possibly TRBD1 or TRBD2 for D (5 bases each). The germline gives CDR1 SSHAT, CDR2 FNYEAQ (reference sequence). CDR3 length: 15 amino acids. In DNA, the CDR3 is TGTGCTAGCAGCTTAGACGAGGGGTCCTACAATGAGCAGTTCTTC. Translating gives CASSLDEGSYNEQFF.

This chain connects TRBV28 to TRBJ1-2; TRBD1 aligns across 7 bases. This CDR3 region has 15 residues. Germline CDR1 reads MDHEN; CDR2 reads SYDVKM. V trimming: 7 bases; J trimming: 2 bases; junction bases outside the gene matches: 10. The CDR3 sequence: CASTPPGQANYGYTF. The CDR3 DNA reads as TGTGCCAGCACCCCCCCAGGACAGGCGAACTATGGCTACACCTTC.

This clonotype was seen at least ten times. The chain employs TRBV10-3 and TRBJ2-1; 9 bases align to TRBD1. CDR1 is ENHRY and CDR2 is SYGVKD in the germline V gene. After removal of 2 bases from V and 7 bases from J, the junction contained 6 bases not matched to a gene. The CDR3 loop spans 15 amino acids. The CDR3 region has the DNA TGTGCCATCAGTGAGCCGGGACAGGGAGGAAATGAGCAGTTCTTC. Encoded protein: CAISEPGQGGNEQFF.

This clonotype was seen just once. The gene calls are TRBV25-1 and TRBJ2-1; D may be TRBD2 (5 bases). CDR3 length: 15 residues. Looked up from germline, CDR1 is MGHDK and CDR2 is SYGVNS. V shed 0 bases and J shed 3 bases, with 9 bases lying between them. CDR3 loop: CASSEYRADYNEQFF. The CDR3 coding sequence is TGTGCCAGCAGTGAATATAGAGCGGACTACAATGAGCAGTTCTTC.

This clonotype came up many times. V usage is TRBV7-2 and J usage is TRBJ1-3; D ambiguous. The CDR3 is made up of 16 amino acids. V shed 1 base and J shed 1 base, with 11 bases lying between them. Per the germline V gene, CDR1 is SGHTA and CDR2 is FQGNSA. DNA of the CDR3: TGTGCCAGCAGCTTAGGCCTTTCGACATCTGGAAACACCATATATTTT. This translates into CASSLGLSTSGNTIYF.

This clonotype has more than one count but fewer than ten. This chain uses TRBV6-5 with TRBJ2-7; tentative D call: TRBD1 (6 bases). Trimming took 6 bases from V and 3 from J, leaving 12 bases between them. The CDR3 consists of 13 residues. Germline V CDR1 and CDR2: MNHEY, SVGAGI. The CDR3 is CASSPGHLYEQYV. The CDR3 DNA follows: TGTGCCAGCAGCCCGGGACACCTCTACGAGCAGTACGTC.

This clonotype was detected many times. The J gene is TRBJ2-3, the V gene TRBV7-2; no definite D call. Between the trimmed V and J ends, which lost 8 bases and 2 bases, there was a span of 2 bases. The CDR3 is 10 residues long. Germline-derived CDR1 and CDR2 are SGHTA and FQGNSA. CDR3 in DNA: TGTGCCAGCGTCACAGATACGCAGTATTTT. It is translated as CASVTDTQYF.

This clonotype was observed a handful of times. The J gene is TRBJ2-3, the V gene TRBV10-3, with D tentatively TRBD2 (6 bases). CDR1 is ENHRY, CDR2 SYGVKD, per germline. The CDR3 sequence is 13 residues long. With 8 bases removed from V and 2 bases from J, the gap between germline ends came to 11 bases. Here the CDR3 DNA reads TGTGCCATCCGAGGAGGGAACACAGATACGCAGTATTTT. This gives the protein CAIRGGNTDTQYF.

The chain is built from TRBV28 and TRBJ2-7; the match to TRBD2 covers 8 bases. V shed 5 bases and J 3 bases; nucleotides not matched to a gene: 9. There are 15 residues in the CDR3. Germline CDR1 is MDHEN and CDR2 is SYDVKM. CDR3 nucleotides: TGTGCCAGCAGTGAGTGGAGCGGGGGAGACTACGAGCAGTACTTC. Amino acids: CASSEWSGGDYEQYF. The full variable domain, rest sourced from reference TRBV28 and TRBJ2-7, is DVKVTQSSRYLVKRTGEKVFLECVQDMDHENMFWYRQDPGLGLRLIYFSYDVKMKEKGDIPEGYSVSREKKERFSLILESASTNQTSMYLCASSEWSGGDYEQYFGPGTRLTVT.

This clonotype came up a few times. CDR3 loop: CSARQGAPVAEAFF. In nucleotides, the CDR3 is TGCAGCGCTCGACAGGGGGCCCCTGTCGCTGAAGCTTTCTTT. The J gene is TRBJ1-1, the V gene TRBV29-1, with 10 bases that match TRBD1. Per the germline V gene, CDR1 is SQVTM and CDR2 is ANQGSEA. V lost 7 bases to trimming and J lost 6 bases; unmatched junction nucleotides: 11. The CDR3 extends over 14 amino acids.

In this sample, this clonotype turned up a few times. CDR3 DNA: TGTGCCAGCAGCGCCGGCATTCGGTATCAGCCCCAGCATTTT. Protein sequence: CASSAGIRYQPQHF. The rearrangement uses TRBV2 and TRBJ1-5; D gene uncertain. Germline-derived CDR1 and CDR2 are SNHLY and FYNNEI. The germline V and J ends were trimmed by 6 bases and 5 bases, with 14 bases remaining between them. CDR3 size: 14 residues. Full variable domain (outside the CDR3, taken from reference TRBV2 and TRBJ1-5): EPEVTQTPSHQVTQMGQEVILRCVPISNHLYFYWYRQILGQKVEFLVSFYNNEISEKSEIFDDQFSVERPDGSNFTLKIRSTKLEDSAMYFCASSAGIRYQPQHFGDGTRLSIL.

This clonotype has only a few counts. The genes are TRBV30 and TRBJ1-3, with 8 bases aligning to TRBD1. CDR3 length: 15 amino acids. Trimming cost V 3 bases and J 2 bases; bases outside gene matches: 6. Germline V gene sequence: CDR1 GTSNPN, CDR2 SVGIG (reference sequence). Here the CDR3 reads CAWSYLTGAGNTIYF. The CDR3 DNA reads as TGTGCCTGGAGCTACTTGACAGGGGCTGGAAACACCATATATTTT. Variable domain in full (rest from reference TRBV30 and TRBJ1-3): SQTIHQWPATLVQPVGSPLSLECTVEGTSNPNLYWYRQAAGRGLQLLFYSVGIGQISSEVPQNLSASRPQDRQFILSSKKLLLSDSGFYLCAWSYLTGAGNTIYFGEGSWLTVV.

The V call is TRBV7-3, the J call TRBJ2-1; TRBD2 matches at 8 bases. Losses at the gene ends were 5 bases for V and 4 bases for J; bases not matched to a gene: 13. Per the germline V gene, CDR1 is SGHTA and CDR2 is FQGTGA. The CDR3 runs to 17 residues. The CDR3 region has the DNA TGTGCCAGCAGCCGGGGAGGGAGCGGGAGTACTTACAATGAGCAGTTCTTC. It encodes CASSRGGSGSTYNEQFF. Using reference TRBV7-3 and TRBJ2-1 for the parts outside the CDR3, the full variable domain is GAGVSQTPSNKVTEKGKYVELRCDPISGHTALYWYRQSLGQGPEFLIYFQGTGAADDSGLPNDRFFAVRPEGSVSTLKIQRTERGDSAVYLCASSRGGSGSTYNEQFFGPGTRLTVL.

With regard to this clonotype: Just one base apart from a much larger clone, this may be a read error. The chain employs TRBV11-2 and TRBJ1-2, with 8 bases identical to TRBD1. This CDR3 contains 13 residues. Germline CDR1 and CDR2: SGHAT and FQNNGV. DNA for the CDR3: TGTGTCAGCAGCGTAACACAGGGGGGGGGCTACACCTTC. Amino acids: CVSSVTQGGGYTF. The full variable domain, in which reference TRBV11-2 and TRBJ1-2 provide the parts outside the CDR3, is EAGVAQSPRYKIIEKRQSVAFWCNPISGHATLYWYQQILGQGPKLLIQFQNNGVVDDSQLPKDRFSAERLKGVDSTLKIQPAKLEDSAVYLCVSSVTQGGGYTFGSGTRLTVV.

In this sample, this clonotype turned up a few times. The chain employs TRBV28 and TRBJ2-2; TRBD1 is a possible D gene (7 bases). CDR1 and CDR2 from the germline V gene are MDHEN and SYDVKM. Trimming shortened V by 2 bases and J by 4 bases, and 14 bases separated the two germline ends. CDR3 size: 16 residues. CDR3 sequence reads: CASSLAAGGSTGELFF. The CDR3 DNA sequence: TGTGCCAGCAGTTTAGCGGCAGGGGGGAGCACCGGGGAGCTGTTTTTT.

The count of this clonotype is one. This may arise from a read error, as a much more abundant clone is one base away. V gene TRBV24-1 combines with J gene TRBJ2-1; D is ambiguous. Germline CDR1 KGHDR, CDR2 SFDVKD. The CDR3 runs to 16 residues. Trimming removed 5 bases at V and 7 bases at J, with 20 bases between. The CDR3 sequence: CATSADVRTWANEQFF. DNA of the CDR3: TGTGCCACCAGTGCTGACGTTCGGACCTGGGCGAATGAGCAGTTCTTC.

The rearrangement links TRBV20-1 to TRBJ1-5; D is unclear. The CDR3 extends over 13 amino acids. The germline CDR1 and CDR2 sequences are DFQATT and SNEGSKA (reference sequence). The V gene lost 6 bases and the J gene lost 3 bases, with 12 bases spanning the gap. The DNA of the CDR3 is TGCAGTGCCCTCGTCCCCCCCAATCAGCCCCAGCATTTT. It yields the protein CSALVPPNQPQHF.

V and J are TRBV7-9 and TRBJ2-7, with D uncertain. Trimming removed 4 bases from V and 0 bases from J, with 7 bases in between. Germline V gives CDR1 SEHNR, CDR2 FQNEAQ (reference sequence). The length of the CDR3 is 13 residues. CDR3 bases: TGTGCCAGCAGCTGGAGTAGCTCCTACGAGCAGTACTTC. It is translated as CASSWSSSYEQYF.

This clonotype was recorded a few times. The chain couples TRBV28 to TRBJ2-1; perhaps TRBD1 as D (6 bases). With 9 bases removed from V and 9 bases from J, the gap between germline ends came to 15 bases. The CDR3 covers 12 residues. Germline-derived CDR1 and CDR2 are MDHEN and SYDVKM. CDR3 residues: CASGTGWGEQFF. Here the CDR3 DNA reads TGTGCCAGTGGTACAGGGTGGGGTGAGCAGTTCTTC.

At least ten counts were recorded for this clonotype. In DNA, the CDR3 is TGTGCCAGCAGTCCCCGGGGCAGCAGCTCCTACGAGCAGTACTTC. Its protein is CASSPRGSSSYEQYF. This chain joins TRBV12-3 or TRBV12-4 and TRBJ2-7; D tentatively fits TRBD1 or TRBD2 (5 bases each). With 5 bases removed from V and 0 bases from J, the gap between germline ends came to 14 bases. CDR3 size: 15 residues.

This sequence joins TRBV23-1 and TRBJ2-7, with D unresolved. TRBV23-1 is given ORF status, its function remaining uncertain. V dropped 0 bases and J dropped 6 bases, with 9 bases sitting between them. This CDR3 is 13 amino acids long. CDR3 coding DNA: TGCGCCAGCAGTCAATCCTACAGCAGCGAGCAGTACTTC. Residues: CASSQSYSSEQYF.

The genes are TRBV6-1 and TRBJ1-1; D remains ambiguous. Trimming stripped 6 bases from V and 5 bases from J, with 19 bases between. The CDR3 runs to 15 residues. Looked up from germline, CDR1 is MNHNS and CDR2 is SASEGT. This chain's CDR3 is CASSISMGSDTEAFF. DNA for the CDR3: TGTGCCAGCAGCATAAGCATGGGGTCGGATACTGAAGCTTTCTTT.

This chain uses TRBV4-3 with TRBJ2-2; 11 bases are a match to TRBD2. The CDR3 consists of 18 residues. CDR1 is LGHNA and CDR2 is YSLEER in the germline V gene. J gave up 5 bases and V 0 bases, and 8 bases lay outside the gene matches. The CDR3 region is CASSQDRFSGGGTGELFF. For the CDR3, the DNA is TGCGCCAGCAGCCAAGATAGGTTTAGCGGGGGGGGGACCGGGGAGCTGTTTTTT.

The rearrangement uses TRBV28 and TRBJ1-2; TRBD1 agrees at 9 bases. The V segment lost 3 bases and the J segment 5 bases; nucleotides outside the gene matches: 10. CDR3 length equals 16 residues. CDR1 and CDR2 from the germline V gene are MDHEN and SYDVKM. The CDR3: CASSLGALQGAYGYTF. CDR3 sequence (DNA): TGTGCCAGCAGTTTGGGAGCTTTACAGGGGGCTTATGGCTACACCTTC.

As for this clonotype: The junction differs from germline at one of its ends, possibly a read error. The chain carries TRBV7-2 and TRBJ2-1, with TRBD1 identical over 9 bases. This CDR3 is 15 amino acids long. Germline V gene lookup returns CDR1 SGHTA and CDR2 FQGNSA. The CDR3 sequence is CVSRGPGQGYNEQFF. In DNA, the CDR3 is TGTGTCAGCAGGGGCCCGGGACAGGGCTACAATGAGCAGTTCTTC.

This clonotype was observed many times. The genes are TRBV11-1 and TRBJ2-4; TRBD1 is a possible D gene (8 bases). The CDR3 is made up of 17 amino acids. V was shortened by 5 bases and J by 1 base, with 18 bases between the two germline ends. Germline CDR1 SGHAT, CDR2 FQDESV (reference sequence). CDR3 amino acids: CASSPRSGDRAKNIQYF. The CDR3 DNA is TGTGCCAGCAGCCCCCGGAGCGGGGACAGGGCCAAAAACATTCAGTACTTC.